Below are 16 T cell receptor beta chains sequenced from a single sample in a study of T-cell memory formation after mild COVID-19. TCRdb re-derived calls from the 5' RACE reads in MiXCR, one entry per CDR3 protein. The sample has approximately 180,000 distinct CDR3 sequences, approximately 16% seen once. The sample consisted of PBMCs or a T cell subset sorted from them (not recorded which). Every receptor here comes from an adult woman who had mild COVID-19 (a few samples of this study predate the infection). Cell type and time point are not known.

This clonotype was detected a few times. The chain recombines TRBV4-2 with TRBJ1-2; tentatively, D is TRBD1 (6 bases). The V gene's germline CDR1 is LGHNA and CDR2 YNFKEQ. The CDR3 loop spans 13 amino acids. The germline V and J ends were trimmed by 4 bases and 7 bases, with 13 bases remaining between them. The CDR3 coding sequence is TGTGCCAGCAGCCGCCAGACAGGATTTGGCTACACCTTC. Translation gives CASSRQTGFGYTF.

The CDR3 loop reads CSARDPAEGTEAFF. In nucleotides, the CDR3 is TGCAGTGCTAGAGATCCGGCCGAGGGCACTGAAGCTTTCTTT. V usage is TRBV20-1 and J usage is TRBJ1-1; unclear D gene. CDR1 and CDR2 (germline): DFQATT, SNEGSKA (reference sequence). Trimming shortened V by 0 bases and J by 4 bases, and 12 bases separated the two germline ends. The CDR3 totals 14 residues.

The gene calls are TRBV5-1 and TRBJ2-1; 10 bases match TRBD2. This CDR3 has 15 amino acids. Trimming cost V 5 bases and J 4 bases; bases outside gene matches: 6. Germline V gives CDR1 SGHRS, CDR2 YFSETQ. In DNA form, the CDR3 reads TGCGCCAGCAGAAATTGGACTAGCGGATACAATGAGCAGTTCTTC. Amino acids: CASRNWTSGYNEQFF. The full variable domain, completed using reference TRBV5-1 and TRBJ2-1, is KAGVTQTPRYLIKTRGQQVTLSCSPISGHRSVSWYQQTPGQGLQFLFEYFSETQRNKGNFPGRFSGRQFSNSRSEMNVSTLELGDSALYLCASRNWTSGYNEQFFGPGTRLTVL.

This clonotype has ten or more counts. The V call is TRBV11-2, the J call TRBJ2-1; perhaps TRBD2 as D (5 bases). Trimming shortened V by 4 bases and J by 2 bases, and 12 bases separated the two germline ends. CDR1 and CDR2 from the germline V gene are SGHAT and FQNNGV. The CDR3 has 15 residues. The CDR3 DNA reads as TGTGCCAGCAGCTCAGTAGCGACCCCCTACAATGAGCAGTTCTTC. Encoded protein: CASSSVATPYNEQFF.

This clonotype came up a few times. The chain carries TRBV7-6 and TRBJ2-7; no reliable D call. The CDR3 is made up of 16 amino acids. The V gene's germline CDR1 is SGHVS and CDR2 FNYEAQ. V dropped 1 base and J dropped 2 bases, with 15 bases sitting between them. CDR3 amino acids: CASSLVPGPTAYEQYF. DNA of the CDR3: TGTGCCAGCAGCTTAGTGCCAGGCCCAACAGCCTACGAGCAGTACTTC.

This clonotype came up a few times. The genes are TRBV4-2 and TRBJ2-3, with no clear D. The CDR3 extends over 14 amino acids. The V and J ends lost 1 base and 2 bases respectively, with 7 bases between them. Germline CDR1 is LGHNA and CDR2 is YNFKEQ. CDR3 nucleotides: TGTGCCAGCAGCCAAGCATTACTCACAGATACGCAGTATTTT. Translation gives CASSQALLTDTQYF.

This clonotype was recorded at least ten times. The rearrangement uses TRBV4-3 and TRBJ2-3; D is possibly TRBD2 (6 bases). This CDR3 has 16 amino acids. Germline values: CDR1 LGHNA, CDR2 YSLEER. The V gene lost 1 base and the J gene lost 2 bases, with 13 bases spanning the gap. The CDR3 bases are TGCGCCAGCAGCCAAGGTGGCGGGGCCTTCACAGATACGCAGTATTTT. This gives the protein CASSQGGGAFTDTQYF.

The table lists this clonotype with a few counts. One junction end disagrees with the germline gene, perhaps due to a read error. This chain joins TRBV29-1 and TRBJ1-4; tentatively, D is TRBD1 (5 bases). The CDR3 has 12 residues. Looked up from germline, CDR1 is SQVTM and CDR2 is ANQGSEA. Here the CDR3 reads CSVGSGREKLVF. CDR3 sequence (DNA): TGCAGCGTTGGTTCAGGGCGAGAAAAACTGGTTTTT.

This clonotype has only a few counts. The chain is built from TRBV7-9 and TRBJ2-6, with D unresolved. Germline lookup yields CDR1 SEHNR and CDR2 FQNEAQ (reference sequence). This CDR3 contains 15 residues. V dropped 2 bases and J dropped 0 bases, with 5 bases sitting between them. Written as DNA, the CDR3 is TGTGCCAGCAGCTTAAAGTCCTCTGGGGCCAACGTCCTGACTTTC. Residues: CASSLKSSGANVLTF.

This clonotype was found a few times. This rearrangement joins TRBV4-1 to TRBJ2-2; D possibly uses TRBD1 or TRBD2 (6 bases each). The length of the CDR3 is 16 residues. Germline-derived CDR1 and CDR2 are MGHRA and YSYEKL. Trimming took off 0 bases at V and 6 bases at J, with 14 bases between the two ends. The DNA of the CDR3 is TGCGCCAGCAGCCAAGAAAAGATAGGGGGGTCCGGGGAGCTGTTTTTT. This codes for CASSQEKIGGSGELFF.

This clonotype was observed a handful of times. Written as DNA, the CDR3 is TGTGCCAGCGTCCTTCGGGTAGCGGGAGACTTCTGGCCCTACGAGCAGTACTTC. It codes for CASVLRVAGDFWPYEQYF. The chain has TRBV5-7 and TRBJ2-7, with TRBD2 matching 9 bases. TRBV5-7 is an ORF for which the function is uncertain. Trimming at V came to 7 bases and at J to 2 bases, leaving 19 bases not matched to a gene. The CDR3 extends over 18 amino acids.

The chain links TRBV4-3 to TRBJ2-1; D is ambiguous. Germline V gene sequence: CDR1 LGHNA, CDR2 YSLEER. V gave up 4 bases and J gave up 10 bases, with 14 bases separating them. The CDR3 has 13 residues. CDR3 in amino acids: CASSPRLLSEQFF. The CDR3 nucleotides are TGCGCCAGCAGCCCACGACTCCTGTCGGAGCAGTTCTTC.

This clonotype was seen a handful of times. The chain employs TRBV5-5 and TRBJ2-3, with D uncertain. Trimming removed 0 bases from V and 2 bases from J, with 10 bases in between. CDR1 and CDR2 from the germline V gene are SGHKS and YYEKEE (reference sequence). The CDR3 runs to 15 residues. This CDR3 reads CASSLVTSATDTQYF. The DNA for the CDR3 is TGTGCCAGCAGCTTGGTTACGAGTGCCACAGATACGCAGTATTTT.

The V call is TRBV4-2, the J call TRBJ2-1; weak D call: TRBD1 (5 bases). V dropped 1 base and J dropped 8 bases, with 15 bases sitting between them. CDR1 and CDR2 (germline): LGHNA, YNFKEQ. The length of the CDR3 is 15 residues. This chain's CDR3 is CASSQGESGWDEQFF. The CDR3 region has the DNA TGTGCCAGCAGCCAAGGCGAATCAGGGTGGGATGAGCAGTTCTTC.

The chain uses TRBV4-3 and TRBJ2-3; D unresolved. This CDR3 is built from 14 residues. Germline V gene lookup returns CDR1 LGHNA and CDR2 YSLEER. The V end was cut by 0 bases, the J end by 5 bases, with 9 bases between. CDR3 DNA: TGCGCCAGCAGCCAAGAGTCAGAAGGAGATACGCAGTATTTT. This gives the protein CASSQESEGDTQYF.

This chain links TRBV5-5 with TRBJ2-1; 10 nucleotides line up with TRBD2. The CDR3 has 17 residues. In germline, CDR1 is SGHKS, CDR2 YYEKEE (reference sequence). J was trimmed by 5 bases and V by 4 bases; bases with no gene match: 12. As DNA, the CDR3 is TGTGCCAGCAGCCCGATAGCCGCTAGCGGGGGCCACAATGAGCAGTTCTTC. Amino acids: CASSPIAASGGHNEQFF. Full variable domain (rest looked up from reference TRBV5-5 and TRBJ2-1): DAGVTQSPTHLIKTRGQQVTLRCSPISGHKSVSWYQQVLGQGPQFIFQYYEKEERGRGNFPDRFSARQFPNYSSELNVNALLLGDSALYLCASSPIAASGGHNEQFFGPGTRLTVL.